The sequence of this T cell receptor (beta chain) was determined in a study of radiotherapy plus CTLA-4 blockade in lung cancer. Study-level points and caveats: In blood, after radiotherapy plus ipilimumab, tumor-derived TCR clones expanded. How blood T cell clones changed early, along with interferon-beta, reportedly forecast response best.

CDR1 SNHLY and CDR2 FYNNEI come from the germline V gene. CDR3 size: 12 residues. V lost 2 bases and J 4 bases, leaving 6 bases between the germline ends. The study gave focal radiation plus ipilimumab CTLA-4 blockade to patients with chemo-refractory metastatic non-small-cell lung cancer. Profiling relied on immunoSEQ multiplex PCR, and the TCRdb table lists in-frame clones only, not all of them. The table includes 9,500 to 15,000 clones, around 84% detected once. Of note for this clone: No antigen is known for it.

This chain uses TRBV2 with TRBJ2-7; D is unclear. This specimen was peripheral blood, taken from a patient treated with radiotherapy plus ipilimumab. The sequence was collected from a human donor with non-small cell lung cancer that progressed on radiotherapy plus ipilimumab. The CDR3 sequence: CASSELEYEQYF. The CDR3 region has the DNA TGTGCCAGCAGTGAACTGGAGTACGAGCAGTACTTC.